What follows are 22 T cell receptor beta chains derived from one specimen sequenced in a study of CD8+CD57+ T cells in acquired aplastic anemia. An expansion of CD8+CD57+ cells by flow cytometry had been shown in patients chosen for sequencing. Genomic DNA provided the template from which TCR beta VDJ and CDR3 profiles were obtained. TCRdb re-derived calls from the reads in MiXCR, one entry per CDR3 protein. Of under 200,000 distinct CDR3 sequences in the sample, 40% to 60% were seen once. The sequencing input was sorted CD4+, CD8+, or CD8+CD57+ T cells (not recorded which) from PBMCs. The source is a human donor with aplastic anemia.

The chain is built from TRBV7-2 and TRBJ2-5, with 8 bases identical to TRBD2. This CDR3 has 14 amino acids. Germline CDR1 and CDR2: SGHTA and FQGNSA. Trimming removed 5 bases from V and 7 bases from J; junction bases left unmatched: 9. The CDR3 spells CASSPGLALGTQYF. The CDR3 DNA reads TGTGCCAGCAGCCCCGGACTAGCTTTAGGGACCCAGTACTTC.

The V and J genes are TRBV7-9 and TRBJ2-1; D is uncertain. The CDR3 has 13 residues. The ends were cut back, 5 bases at V and 9 bases at J, with 14 bases in the middle. Looked up from germline, CDR1 is SEHNR and CDR2 is FQNEAQ (reference sequence). The CDR3 protein is CASSPLAHAEQFF. The CDR3 DNA reads TGTGCCAGCAGCCCTCTTGCCCATGCTGAGCAGTTCTTC.

This clonotype occurred many times. The V call is TRBV4-1, the J call TRBJ2-7, with 9 bases fitting TRBD2. The CDR3 is 14 residues long. Unmatched junction bases numbered 5, after V lost 3 bases and J lost 5 bases. From germline, CDR1 is MGHRA and CDR2 YSYEKL. CDR3 loop: CASSHPSGKNEQYF. In DNA, the CDR3 is TGCGCCAGCAGCCACCCTAGCGGGAAAAACGAGCAGTACTTC.

In this sample, this clonotype turned up a few times. The chain links TRBV15 to TRBJ1-3, with D unresolved. The CDR3 contains 14 residues. Germline-derived CDR1 and CDR2 are LNHNV and YYDKDF (reference sequence). The germline V and J ends were trimmed by 0 bases and 2 bases, with 5 bases remaining between them. The CDR3 DNA sequence: TGTGCCACCAGCAGAGATAGGCCTGGAAACACCATATATTTT. Translation gives CATSRDRPGNTIYF.

The chain couples TRBV25-1 to TRBJ2-3, with no clear D. This CDR3 contains 13 residues. V dropped 1 base and J dropped 9 bases, with 11 bases sitting between them. CDR1 is MGHDK and CDR2 is SYGVNS in the germline V gene. CDR3 sequence: CASSESIGKTQYF. The CDR3 nucleotides are TGTGCCAGCAGTGAATCGATAGGGAAAACGCAGTATTTT. The variable domain in full, completed from reference TRBV25-1 and TRBJ2-3, reads EADIYQTPRYLVIGTGKKITLECSQTMGHDKMYWYQQDPGMELHLIHYSYGVNSTEKGDLSSESTVSRIRTEHFPLTLESARPSHTSQYLCASSESIGKTQYFGPGTRLTVL.

This clonotype occurred a few times. The V and J genes are TRBV6-5 and TRBJ2-1, with TRBD2 identical over 12 bases. The CDR3 spans 16 residues. V lost 6 bases to trimming and J lost 0 bases; unmatched junction nucleotides: 3. Germline CDR1 reads MNHEY; CDR2 reads SVGAGI. CDR3 region: CASRSTSGGSYNEQFF. The CDR3 nucleotides are TGTGCCAGCAGGTCGACTAGCGGGGGCTCCTACAATGAGCAGTTCTTC.

The chain carries TRBV19 and TRBJ1-6, with D possibly TRBD1 on 5 matching bases. The CDR3 contains 15 residues. The germline V gene has CDR1 LNHDA and CDR2 SQIVND (reference sequence). The V end was cut by 5 bases, the J end by 7 bases, with 15 bases between. The CDR3 here is CASSRRGQRNSPLHF. Written as DNA, the CDR3 is TGTGCCAGTAGTCGTCGGGGCCAACGAAATTCACCCCTCCACTTT.

This clonotype occurred many times. The J gene is TRBJ1-6, the V gene TRBV2; D gene unclear. CDR1 and CDR2 (germline): SNHLY, FYNNEI. The CDR3 runs to 14 residues. Trimming removed 2 bases at V and 4 bases at J, with 6 bases between. DNA for the CDR3: TGTGCCAGCAGTGAAAACCTATATAATTCACCCCTCCACTTT. Protein: CASSENLYNSPLHF.

This clonotype was recorded many times. The chain is built from TRBV7-3 and TRBJ1-1; no definite D call. Between the trimmed V and J ends, which lost 5 bases and 4 bases, there was a span of 11 bases. The CDR3 extends over 13 amino acids. Germline V gives CDR1 SGHTA, CDR2 FQGTGA. CDR3 in DNA: TGTGCCAGCAGCCTCGACTGGGGCACTGAAGCTTTCTTT. Its protein is CASSLDWGTEAFF. Complete variable domain (other parts from reference TRBV7-3 and TRBJ1-1): GAGVSQTPSNKVTEKGKYVELRCDPISGHTALYWYRQSLGQGPEFLIYFQGTGAADDSGLPNDRFFAVRPEGSVSTLKIQRTERGDSAVYLCASSLDWGTEAFFGQGTRLTVV.

This clonotype was seen repeatedly, ten times or more. This chain uses TRBV24-1 with TRBJ2-1; D perhaps matches TRBD1 (6 bases). Looked up from germline, CDR1 is KGHDR and CDR2 is SFDVKD. The CDR3 has 16 amino acids. V was clipped by 0 bases and J by 5 bases, with 13 bases between them. CDR3 residues: CATSDLRQGYDNEQFF. The CDR3 nucleotides are TGTGCCACCAGTGATTTGAGGCAGGGGTACGACAATGAGCAGTTCTTC.

This clonotype was seen ten or more times. The rearrangement joins TRBV9 to TRBJ2-4; TRBD2 agrees at 10 bases. The CDR3 loop spans 16 amino acids. With 1 base clipped from V and 9 bases from J, the junction kept 10 bases outside the gene matches. Per the germline V gene, CDR1 is SGDLS and CDR2 is YYNGEE. The CDR3 loop reads CASSVSSGSDRGIQYF. CDR3 DNA sequence: TGTGCCAGCAGCGTATCTAGCGGGAGCGACAGGGGCATTCAGTACTTC.

The chain links TRBV3-1 to TRBJ2-3; D gene unclear. The CDR3 totals 12 residues. V was clipped by 4 bases and J by 7 bases, with 9 bases between them. Germline V gene sequence: CDR1 LGHDT, CDR2 YNNKEL (reference sequence). CDR3 region: CASSPDKYTQYF. As DNA, the CDR3 is TGTGCCAGCAGCCCAGATAAATATACGCAGTATTTT.

In its sample, this clonotype was seen many times. V and J are TRBV9 and TRBJ1-2, with unresolved D. Germline loops: CDR1 SGDLS, CDR2 YYNGEE. The CDR3 has 15 residues. Trimming stripped 0 bases from V and 4 bases from J, with 13 bases between. The CDR3 nucleotides are TGTGCCAGCAGCGTAGCCTCAGATCCGAGCTATGGCTACACCTTC. Its protein product is CASSVASDPSYGYTF.

This clonotype was picked up one time. This sequence joins TRBV20-1 and TRBJ2-4; D might be TRBD2 (5 bases). The CDR3 length is 10 residues. With 6 bases removed from V and 9 bases from J, the gap between germline ends came to 9 bases. The germline V gene encodes CDR1 DFQATT and CDR2 SNEGSKA (reference sequence). Here the CDR3 DNA reads TGCAGTGCCCTAGGAGGCATTCAGTACTTC. Protein sequence: CSALGGIQYF.

The chain uses TRBV29-1 and TRBJ1-2; perhaps TRBD1 as D (6 bases). The germline V gene encodes CDR1 SQVTM and CDR2 ANQGSEA. This CDR3 has 12 amino acids. V was shortened by 5 bases and J by 12 bases, with 19 bases between the two germline ends. The CDR3 sequence is CSVSFWGGGHTF. The CDR3 DNA reads as TGCAGCGTTTCCTTTTGGGGGGGGGGCCACACCTTC.

This clonotype was recorded at least ten times. The chain carries TRBV6-1 and TRBJ2-7; the match to TRBD2 covers 8 bases. The CDR3 loop spans 14 amino acids. The germline V gene encodes CDR1 MNHNS and CDR2 SASEGT. V lost 5 bases and J lost 3; bases outside the gene matches: 6. In DNA, the CDR3 is TGTGCCAGCAGTACAAGCGGGAGAGTCTACGAGCAGTACTTC. This codes for CASSTSGRVYEQYF.

This clonotype was seen many times. The chain is built from TRBV6-1 and TRBJ2-5, with 8 bases aligning to TRBD1. V trimming: 6 bases; J trimming: 3 bases; junction bases outside the gene matches: 12. CDR1 and CDR2 from the germline V gene are MNHNS and SASEGT. The CDR3 loop spans 16 amino acids. CDR3 in DNA: TGTGCCAGCAGAGACAGGACAGGGAAGTTGGAAGAGACCCAGTACTTC. Its translation: CASRDRTGKLEETQYF.

This clonotype was recorded at least ten times. This sequence joins TRBV4-3 and TRBJ1-3, with 10 bases identical to TRBD1. With 4 bases clipped from V and 5 bases from J, the junction kept 5 bases outside the gene matches. This CDR3 comprises 15 residues. Germline V lookup: CDR1 LGHNA, CDR2 YSLEER. The CDR3 region has the DNA TGCGCCAGCAGCCCTGGGACAGGGGCCAGAAACACCATATATTTT. This codes for CASSPGTGARNTIYF.

This clonotype was counted a few times. The V and J genes are TRBV2 and TRBJ2-5, with 10 bases lining up with TRBD1. This CDR3 has 15 residues. The trim removed 3 bases at V and 5 bases at J, leaving 6 bases unmatched. Germline V gene sequence: CDR1 SNHLY, CDR2 FYNNEI. In DNA, the CDR3 is TGTGCCAGCAGTGAGGGGACAGGGGTTGTGGAGACCCAGTACTTC. Protein sequence: CASSEGTGVVETQYF.

This clonotype was observed many times. The chain links TRBV10-3 to TRBJ2-1; D may correspond to TRBD1 or TRBD2 (5 bases each). CDR1 ENHRY and CDR2 SYGVKD come from the germline V gene. Between the trimmed V and J ends, which lost 8 bases and 9 bases, there was a span of 14 bases. This CDR3 spans 12 amino acids. The CDR3 sequence: CAILTGRGEQFF. For the CDR3, the DNA is TGTGCCATCCTGACGGGAAGGGGTGAGCAGTTCTTC.

V gene TRBV6-1 combines with J gene TRBJ1-1, with TRBD1 identical over 8 bases. Trimming at V came to 6 bases and at J to 3 bases, leaving 6 bases not matched to a gene. This CDR3 has 14 residues. Germline CDR1 is MNHNS and CDR2 is SASEGT. The CDR3 coding sequence is TGTGCCAGCAGGTGGACAGGGTCGGACACTGAAGCTTTCTTT. The encoded protein is CASRWTGSDTEAFF.

This clonotype was observed at least ten times. The V gene is TRBV4-3, the J gene TRBJ2-7, with 9 positions matching TRBD1. The germline CDR1 and CDR2 sequences are LGHNA and YSLEER. Germline trimming cut 5 bases from V and 4 bases from J; bases unmatched to any gene: 9. CDR3 length equals 15 residues. In DNA form, the CDR3 reads TGCGCCAGCAGCGCTTTACAGGGGGCATGGTACGAGCAGTACTTC. It translates to CASSALQGAWYEQYF.